The next 25 T cell receptor beta chains were all read from a single sample in a study of blood T cell repertoires in COVID-19. Here immunoSEQ multiplex PCR was the method, and the copy in TCRdb shows in-frame clones only, minus some. Altogether roughly 80,000 clones are present, roughly 80% being singletons, with the ten largest covering more than 9.5%. The sequenced material came from peripheral blood. These receptors were collected from a middle-aged man with acute or convalescent COVID-19.

The gene calls are TRBV7-2 and TRBJ2-3, with 7 bases fitting TRBD2. With V trimmed by 6 bases and J by 3 bases, 9 bases remained unmatched. Per germline, CDR1 SGHTA and CDR2 FQGNSA. This CDR3 is 15 amino acids long. CDR3 region: CASRLASGTTDTQYF. In nucleotides, the CDR3 is TGTGCCAGCAGGCTGGCCAGCGGGACTACAGATACGCAGTATTTT.

The chain carries TRBV3-1 (or the pseudogene TRBV3-2) and TRBJ2-7, with TRBD2 matching 8 bases. CDR1 and CDR2 from the germline V gene are LGHDT and YNNKEL (reference sequence). V gave up 10 bases and J gave up 2 bases; unmatched junction bases: 10. CDR3 size: 14 residues. Here the CDR3 DNA reads TGTGCCATTGGAGGGAGCGGGGGAACCTACGAGCAGTACTTC. It codes for CAIGGSGGTYEQYF.

This clone was picked up one time. This chain connects TRBV11-2 to TRBJ2-1; 9 bases align to TRBD2. CDR3 length equals 16 residues. V dropped 2 bases and J dropped 9; count of bases not matched to a gene: 11. The germline gives CDR1 SGHAT, CDR2 FQNNGV. CDR3 sequence (DNA): TGTGCCAGCAGCTTACCCGGGACTAGCAGGGTCGGTGAGCAGTTCTTC. Protein product: CASSLPGTSRVGEQFF.

The genes are TRBV6-5 and TRBJ2-5; TRBD2 matches 7 bases. CDR1 MNHEY and CDR2 SVGAGI come from the germline V gene. V shed 6 bases and J 0 bases; nucleotides not matched to a gene: 4. This CDR3 has 14 residues. The CDR3 loop reads CASSRGLDQETQYF. CDR3 DNA: TGTGCCAGCAGCAGAGGACTAGACCAAGAGACCCAGTACTTC.

In DNA, the CDR3 is TGTGCCAGCAGCTTAGATGGGCGGGGGAGGAATTACAATGAGCAGTTCTTC. Protein: CASSLDGRGRNYNEQFF. The chain carries TRBV11-2 and TRBJ2-1; TRBD2 matches at 7 bases. Germline trimming cut 0 bases from V and 4 bases from J; bases unmatched to any gene: 9. The CDR3 extends over 17 amino acids. From germline, CDR1 is SGHAT and CDR2 FQNNGV.

The count of this clone is one. The chain employs TRBV7-9 and TRBJ2-2; 9 bases are a match to TRBD1. V trimming: 5 bases; J trimming: 2 bases; junction bases outside the gene matches: 3. This CDR3 contains 15 residues. The germline V gene has CDR1 SEHNR and CDR2 FQNEAQ (reference sequence). In nucleotides, the CDR3 is TGTGCCAGCAGCGCGGGACAGGGTAACACCGGGGAGCTGTTTTTT. Its translation: CASSAGQGNTGELFF.

The genes are TRBV28 and TRBJ1-3, with 10 bases fitting TRBD1. The germline V gene has CDR1 MDHEN and CDR2 SYDVKM. There are 13 residues in the CDR3. Trimming cost V 6 bases and J 5 bases; bases outside gene matches: 1. CDR3 region: CASRGQGRNTIYF. Written as DNA, the CDR3 is TGTGCCAGCAGGGGACAGGGGAGAAACACCATATATTTT.

The J gene is TRBJ2-1, the V gene TRBV5-1; perhaps TRBD1 as D (6 bases). The CDR3 has 18 residues. V lost 2 bases to trimming and J lost 6 bases, with 24 bases between them. CDR1 and CDR2 (germline): SGHRS, YFSETQ. The chain's CDR3 is CASSFDPLRTGGLNEQFF. CDR3 in DNA: TGCGCCAGCAGCTTTGACCCATTGAGGACTGGGGGCCTCAATGAGCAGTTCTTC.

This chain links TRBV6-2 or TRBV6-3 with TRBJ1-2, with 10 bases aligning to TRBD1. V was pared by 6 bases and J by 6 bases, with 7 bases of the junction left unmatched. The CDR3 has 14 residues. Germline lookup yields CDR1 MNHEY and CDR2 SVGEGT. The CDR3 region is CASSRDRGINGYTF. CDR3 DNA: TGTGCCAGCAGCCGGGACAGGGGAATCAATGGCTACACCTTC.

The chain uses TRBV4-1 and TRBJ1-2; D gene unclear. The CDR3 spans 14 residues. Between the trimmed V and J ends, which lost 4 bases and 4 bases, there was a span of 13 bases. Germline CDR1 is MGHRA and CDR2 is YSYEKL. The CDR3 region has the DNA TGCGCCAGCAGCCGAGCCCCCCTAGGCTATGGCTACACCTTC. Its protein product is CASSRAPLGYGYTF.

J is TRBJ1-3 and V is TRBV19; D gene uncertain. This CDR3 region has 15 residues. Trimming cost V 1 base and J 0 bases, with 7 bases left between them. The germline V gene has CDR1 LNHDA and CDR2 SQIVND (reference sequence). CDR3 region: CASSIGTNSGNTIYF. CDR3 DNA: TGTGCCAGTAGTATAGGCACAAACTCTGGAAACACCATATATTTT.

CDR3 in DNA: TGTGCCACCAGTGATCTGGGGACAGGGGGCACAGATACGCAGTATTTT. It specifies CATSDLGTGGTDTQYF. The rearrangement uses TRBV24-1 and TRBJ2-3; 10 bases map to TRBD1. With V trimmed by 3 bases and J by 1 base, 3 bases remained unmatched. The germline gives CDR1 KGHDR, CDR2 SFDVKD. There are 16 residues in the CDR3.

The rearrangement joins TRBV3-1 (or the pseudogene TRBV3-2) to TRBJ2-3, with 10 bases lining up with TRBD2. V was clipped by 0 bases and J by 1 base; unmatched bases: 13. The CDR3 length is 20 residues. Germline CDR1 is LGHDT and CDR2 is YNNKEL (reference sequence). CDR3 sequence (DNA): TGTGCCAGCAGCCAAGAATCTCCTAGCGGGGGAGCCCGGGGCACAGATACGCAGTATTTT. The encoded protein is CASSQESPSGGARGTDTQYF.

The rearrangement joins TRBV28 to TRBJ1-4; 12 nucleotides align to TRBD1. Germline CDR1 is MDHEN and CDR2 is SYDVKM. The CDR3 is 17 amino acids. V was pared by 1 base and J by 2 bases, with 2 bases of the junction left unmatched. CDR3: CASSLLGTGGTNEKLFF. The CDR3, as DNA: TGTGCCAGCAGTTTATTAGGGACAGGGGGCACTAATGAAAAACTGTTTTTT.

CDR3 nucleotide sequence: TGTGCCAGCAGCCGCCTGGGGGCAGGGGCTTTCTTT. It yields the protein CASSRLGAGAFF. The V call is TRBV28, the J call TRBJ1-1; tentatively, D is TRBD1 (6 bases). This CDR3 region has 12 residues. V dropped 6 bases and J dropped 11 bases, with 16 bases sitting between them. Germline loops: CDR1 MDHEN, CDR2 SYDVKM.

The genes are TRBV7-2 and TRBJ1-6; 7 bases align to TRBD1. The CDR3 length is 14 residues. Trimming removed 5 bases from V and 4 bases from J; junction bases left unmatched: 2. CDR1 and CDR2 (germline): SGHTA, FQGNSA. CDR3 protein: CASSAGQYNSPLHF. The CDR3 coding sequence is TGTGCCAGCAGCGCGGGACAGTATAATTCACCCCTCCACTTT. The variable domain in full, completed from reference TRBV7-2 and TRBJ1-6, reads GAGVSQSPSNKVTEKGKDVELRCDPISGHTALYWYRQSLGQGLEFLIYFQGNSAPDKSGLPSDRFSAERTGGSVSTLTIQRTQQEDSAVYLCASSAGQYNSPLHFGNGTRLTVT.

The chain employs TRBV28 and TRBJ2-2; the match to TRBD1 covers 8 bases. Germline CDR1 MDHEN, CDR2 SYDVKM. Trimming at V came to 6 bases and at J to 4 bases, leaving 10 bases not matched to a gene. The CDR3 runs to 16 residues. The CDR3 region is CASSQGQGDGTGELFF. CDR3 nucleotide sequence: TGTGCCAGCAGCCAAGGACAGGGAGATGGCACCGGGGAGCTGTTTTTT.

V gene TRBV7-6 combines with J gene TRBJ2-2; 11 nucleotides agree with TRBD2. Germline assignment: CDR1 SGHVS and CDR2 FNYEAQ. The CDR3 runs 17 residues. Germline trimming cut 5 bases from V and 4 bases from J; bases unmatched to any gene: 9. CDR3 protein: CASSIIAGGQGTGELFF. CDR3 nucleotides: TGTGCCAGCAGCATTATAGCGGGGGGGCAAGGCACCGGGGAGCTGTTTTTT.

This sequence joins TRBV27 and TRBJ1-1, with D hard to call. This CDR3 is built from 13 residues. CDR1 and CDR2 from the germline V gene are MNHEY and SMNVEV (reference sequence). Trimming pared 8 bases from V and 1 base from J, leaving 11 bases between. CDR3 coding DNA: TGTGCCAGCGGAAGGCAGGCGAACACTGAAGCTTTCTTT. Its translation is CASGRQANTEAFF.

The V and J genes are TRBV7-2 and TRBJ2-2, with TRBD2 matching 7 bases. The germline gives CDR1 SGHTA, CDR2 FQGNSA. This CDR3 has 15 residues. J was trimmed by 6 bases and V by 4 bases; bases with no gene match: 8. CDR3 sequence: CASSSPTSFAGELFF. The DNA for the CDR3 is TGTGCCAGCAGCTCCCCGACTAGCTTCGCCGGGGAGCTGTTTTTT.

CDR3 sequence (DNA): TGTGCCAGCAGCTTACGTCGGTCAGGGGCCAACACCGGGGAGCTGTTTTTT. The encoded protein is CASSLRRSGANTGELFF. The rearrangement joins TRBV7-2 to TRBJ2-2; tentatively, D is TRBD1 (6 bases). The CDR3 length is 17 residues. Trimming shortened V by 2 bases and J by 2 bases, and 15 bases separated the two germline ends. CDR1 and CDR2 (germline): SGHTA, FQGNSA. Full variable domain (rest looked up from reference TRBV7-2 and TRBJ2-2): GAGVSQSPSNKVTEKGKDVELRCDPISGHTALYWYRQSLGQGLEFLIYFQGNSAPDKSGLPSDRFSAERTGGSVSTLTIQRTQQEDSAVYLCASSLRRSGANTGELFFGEGSRLTVL.

CDR3 loop: CASSSGTYTEAFF. The CDR3 nucleotides read TGTGCCAGCAGTTCCGGGACTTACACTGAAGCTTTCTTT. This chain links TRBV2 with TRBJ1-1, with a tentative D call TRBD1 (5 bases). From germline, CDR1 is SNHLY and CDR2 FYNNEI. The V end lost 5 bases, the J end lost 3 bases, and 10 bases lay between the germline ends. CDR3 size: 13 residues.

The V call is TRBV27, the J call TRBJ2-7; TRBD1 might be the D (6 bases). This CDR3 comprises 14 residues. V lost 3 bases and J 2 bases, leaving 11 bases between the germline ends. Germline CDR1 and CDR2: MNHEY and SMNVEV (reference sequence). This CDR3 reads CASSLGHTPYEQYF. The CDR3 nucleotides read TGTGCCAGCAGTTTGGGACATACACCCTACGAGCAGTACTTC.

The chain joins TRBV28 to TRBJ2-1; 7 bases map to TRBD2. Trimming cost V 2 bases and J 4 bases; bases outside gene matches: 5. The CDR3 is 15 residues long. CDR1 is MDHEN, CDR2 SYDVKM, per germline. CDR3 nucleotides: TGTGCCAGCAGTTTAACCCAGCGGGGTTACAATGAGCAGTTCTTC. Residues: CASSLTQRGYNEQFF.

The chain links TRBV3-1 (or the pseudogene TRBV3-2) to TRBJ1-6; D is undetermined. V lost 2 bases to trimming and J lost 6 bases, with 5 bases between them. The CDR3 has 13 residues. Germline lookup yields CDR1 LGHDT and CDR2 YNNKEL (reference sequence). The DNA for the CDR3 is TGTGCCAGCAGCCAACGGGGTAATTCACCCCTCCACTTT. This codes for CASSQRGNSPLHF.